Below, 27 T cell receptor beta chains from the same sample are listed, as sequenced in a study of blood T cell repertoires in COVID-19 (TCRdb year 2020). The library was generated by the immunoSEQ multiplex PCR assay. Here the immuneACCESS table is served through TCRdb, limited to in-frame sequences with V and J called. Missing clones are a known gap in these copies; in checked studies unresolved V genes cover under half, and the rest lacks a known reason. This sample gives tens of thousands of clones in total; roughly 82% of them show up just once. The top ten clonotypes cover about an eighth of the sample. The sequencing sample was made of peripheral blood. The receptors shown here come from a human donor in a cohort sampled during active COVID-19.

This clone was counted once. This chain connects TRBV10-3 to TRBJ1-6; 7 nucleotides agree with TRBD1. The V and J ends lost 10 bases and 4 bases, in that order; junction bases with no gene match: 10. CDR1 is ENHRY and CDR2 is SYGVKD in the germline V gene. There are 15 residues in the CDR3. CDR3 in amino acids: CATQVEQGYNSPLHF. The CDR3 coding sequence is TGTGCCACCCAAGTTGAACAGGGGTATAATTCACCCCTCCACTTT.

V usage is TRBV4-2 and J usage is TRBJ2-5; 10 bases line up with TRBD2. The CDR3 extends over 16 amino acids. Losses at the gene ends were 4 bases for V and 0 bases for J; bases not matched to a gene: 5. Germline CDR1 reads LGHNA; CDR2 reads YNFKEQ. CDR3 residues: CASSLTSGEYQETQYF. CDR3 nucleotide sequence: TGTGCCAGCAGCCTTACTAGCGGGGAGTACCAAGAGACCCAGTACTTC.

CDR3 loop: CASSPSSYNEQFF. The CDR3 DNA follows: TGTGCCAGCTCACCTAGCTCCTACAATGAGCAGTTCTTC. The rearrangement uses TRBV18 and TRBJ2-1, with D unclear. Germline CDR1 is KGHSH and CDR2 is LQKENI. The CDR3 extends over 13 amino acids. V lost 3 bases to trimming and J lost 0 bases, with 3 bases between them.

V usage is TRBV5-1 and J usage is TRBJ2-5; TRBD2 aligns across 14 bases. Losses at the gene ends were 3 bases for V and 3 bases for J; bases not matched to a gene: 4. This CDR3 comprises 16 residues. Germline assignment: CDR1 SGHRS and CDR2 YFSETQ. The CDR3 coding sequence is TGCGCCAGCAGCTACGGACTAGCGGGGGGAGAAGAGACCCAGTACTTC. Residues: CASSYGLAGGEETQYF.

This clone was seen only once. J is TRBJ1-5 and V is TRBV2; 8 positions agree with TRBD1. Germline V CDR1 and CDR2: SNHLY, FYNNEI. This CDR3 comprises 15 residues. V lost 6 bases and J lost 0; bases outside the gene matches: 4. The chain's CDR3 is CASSAGGDSNQPQHF. CDR3 nucleotides: TGTGCCAGCAGCGCAGGGGGCGATAGCAATCAGCCCCAGCATTTT.

This chain uses TRBV19 with TRBJ1-1, with TRBD1 matching over 8 bases. The CDR3 length is 15 residues. Per the germline V gene, CDR1 is LNHDA and CDR2 is SQIVND (reference sequence). V was pared by 7 bases and J by 7 bases, with 14 bases of the junction left unmatched. The CDR3 spells CASNAADRVRDEAFF. The CDR3 DNA is TGTGCCAGTAACGCGGCGGACAGGGTGAGGGATGAAGCTTTCTTT.

V and J are TRBV5-6 and TRBJ2-3; TRBD2 matches at 12 bases. Germline V lookup: CDR1 SGHDT, CDR2 YYEEEE. The CDR3 is 16 residues long. Trimming took 5 bases from V and 4 from J; bases not matched to a gene: 8. CDR3 nucleotide sequence: TGTGCCAGCAGTCTTAGACTAGCGGGAGCGGCAGATACGCAGTATTTT. Translated, it gives CASSLRLAGAADTQYF.

The chain combines TRBV5-1 with TRBJ1-1, with 10 nucleotides matching TRBD1. CDR1 SGHRS and CDR2 YFSETQ come from the germline V gene. This CDR3 comprises 14 residues. V shed 2 bases, J shed 3 bases, and the junction held 1 base outside the gene matches. The CDR3 reads CASSLGTGDTEAFF. CDR3 nucleotide sequence: TGCGCCAGCAGCTTAGGGACAGGGGACACTGAAGCTTTCTTT.

The sample holds one count of this clone. V gene TRBV7-2 combines with J gene TRBJ2-1; maybe TRBD2 (5 bases). V was shortened by 2 bases and J by 4 bases, with 15 bases between the two germline ends. The germline gives CDR1 SGHTA, CDR2 FQGNSA. The CDR3 runs 16 residues. The CDR3 DNA follows: TGTGCCAGCAGCTTAAGGTTGCGGACGGGGTACAATGAGCAGTTCTTC. As protein: CASSLRLRTGYNEQFF.

This chain's CDR3 is CASSSSRGQVEQYF. CDR3 bases: TGTGCCAGCAGCTCTTCGAGGGGGCAGGTCGAGCAGTACTTC. The V call is TRBV11-2, the J call TRBJ2-7; 7 nucleotides line up with TRBD1. This CDR3 comprises 14 residues. The germline CDR1 and CDR2 sequences are SGHAT and FQNNGV. The trim removed 4 bases at V and 6 bases at J, leaving 9 bases unmatched.

V is TRBV5-6 and J is TRBJ1-1; unclear D gene. The CDR3 has 13 amino acids. V gave up 1 base and J gave up 4 bases, with 8 bases separating them. Germline V CDR1 and CDR2: SGHDT, YYEEEE. The CDR3 DNA reads as TGTGCCAGCAGCTTGCCCCAGGCCACTGAAGCTTTCTTT. It encodes CASSLPQATEAFF.

The V and J genes are TRBV14 and TRBJ1-1, with a weak D call TRBD1 (6 bases). Per the germline V gene, CDR1 is SGHDN and CDR2 is FVKESK. V was clipped by 4 bases and J by 1 base, with 16 bases between them. The CDR3 consists of 16 residues. CDR3 nucleotide sequence: TGTGCCAGCAGCCCCCTGGGTTTAGGGGGGAACACTGAAGCTTTCTTT. Its protein is CASSPLGLGGNTEAFF. The full variable domain, completed using reference TRBV14 and TRBJ1-1, is EAGVTQFPSHSVIEKGQTVTLRCDPISGHDNLYWYRRVMGKEIKFLLHFVKESKQDESGMPNNRFLAERTGGTYSTLKVQPAELEDSGVYFCASSPLGLGGNTEAFFGQGTRLTVV.

V is TRBV2 and J is TRBJ1-1; 7 bases are a match to TRBD1. CDR1 and CDR2 (germline): SNHLY, FYNNEI. V trimming: 6 bases; J trimming: 7 bases; junction bases outside the gene matches: 8. The CDR3 consists of 13 residues. Written as DNA, the CDR3 is TGTGCCAGCAGCCGGGACAGAGAATATGAAGCTTTCTTT. Protein product: CASSRDREYEAFF.

The V call is TRBV5-4, the J call TRBJ1-1; D not certain. V was pared by 4 bases and J by 0 bases, with 13 bases between. This CDR3 contains 15 residues. From germline, CDR1 is SGHNT and CDR2 YYREEE (reference sequence). The CDR3 region is CASSRLTRMNTEAFF. In nucleotides, the CDR3 is TGTGCCAGCAGCCGCCTGACACGGATGAACACTGAAGCTTTCTTT.

The chain links TRBV10-3 to TRBJ2-3, with TRBD2 matching over 8 bases. Trimming cost V 4 bases and J 3 bases; bases outside gene matches: 3. Germline assignment: CDR1 ENHRY and CDR2 SYGVKD. The CDR3 runs to 14 residues. CDR3: CAISGSGATDTQYF. CDR3 coding DNA: TGTGCCATCAGTGGTAGCGGGGCGACAGATACGCAGTATTTT.

The V gene is TRBV4-1, the J gene TRBJ1-6; TRBD1 matches at 8 bases. The CDR3 totals 14 residues. Germline lookup yields CDR1 MGHRA and CDR2 YSYEKL. The V and J ends lost 4 bases and 14 bases, in that order; junction bases with no gene match: 10. CDR3 in amino acids: CASSPGQGRPTLHF. Here the CDR3 DNA reads TGCGCCAGCAGCCCCGGACAGGGACGGCCGACCCTCCACTTT.

The chain employs TRBV15 and TRBJ1-2; no clear D. CDR1 and CDR2 (germline): LNHNV, YYDKDF (reference sequence). The CDR3 totals 16 residues. With 1 base removed from V and 2 bases from J, the gap between germline ends came to 14 bases. CDR3 bases: TGTGCCACCAGCAGAGCACGCCAAGGCGGGAACTATGGCTACACCTTC. Its translation is CATSRARQGGNYGYTF.

The CDR3 loop reads CASSPARSGNTIYF. The CDR3, as DNA: TGTGCCAGCTCACCGGCTAGGAGTGGAAACACCATATATTTT. The V call is TRBV18, the J call TRBJ1-3; D call uncertain. The CDR3 is made up of 14 amino acids. CDR1 and CDR2 from the germline V gene are KGHSH and LQKENI. V was trimmed by 3 bases and J by 3 bases, leaving 9 bases between them.

This clone came up once. J is TRBJ2-2 and V is TRBV18; TRBD1 aligns across 7 bases. There are 16 residues in the CDR3. Trimming took 1 base from V and 7 from J; bases not matched to a gene: 9. Germline assignment: CDR1 KGHSH and CDR2 LQKENI. CDR3 sequence reads: CASSPLRTGGGGELFF. CDR3 nucleotide sequence: TGTGCCAGCTCACCACTCCGGACAGGAGGAGGCGGGGAGCTGTTTTTT. Variable domain in full (rest from reference TRBV18 and TRBJ2-2): NAGVMQNPRHLVRRRGQEARLRCSPMKGHSHVYWYRQLPEEGLKFMVYLQKENIIDESGMPKERFSAEFPKEGPSILRIQQVVRGDSAAYFCASSPLRTGGGGELFFGEGSRLTVL.

This sequence joins TRBV4-2 and TRBJ2-7, with TRBD2 matching over 8 bases. The CDR3 is 13 amino acids. The trim removed 2 bases at V and 5 bases at J, leaving 2 bases unmatched. Looked up from germline, CDR1 is LGHNA and CDR2 is YNFKEQ. DNA of the CDR3: TGTGCCAGCAGCCAACAAGCGGGAGACGAGCAGTACTTC. It translates to CASSQQAGDEQYF.

This rearrangement joins TRBV3-1 (or the pseudogene TRBV3-2) to TRBJ2-7; D gene uncertain. The CDR3 consists of 12 residues. Trimming removed 1 base at V and 7 bases at J, with 8 bases between. In germline, CDR1 is LGHDT, CDR2 YNNKEL (reference sequence). Here the CDR3 reads CASSQGPREQYF. CDR3 bases: TGTGCCAGCAGCCAAGGGCCGAGGGAGCAGTACTTC.

The chain is built from TRBV9 and TRBJ2-7, with TRBD2 matching over 12 bases. Losses at the gene ends were 4 bases for V and 7 bases for J; bases not matched to a gene: 9. The CDR3 totals 15 residues. Germline V gene lookup returns CDR1 SGDLS and CDR2 YYNGEE. The CDR3 region has the DNA TGTGCCAGCAGCTCACGGACTAGCGGGACGGAGGAGCAGTACTTC. Translating gives CASSSRTSGTEEQYF. Full variable domain (missing parts from reference TRBV9 and TRBJ2-7): DSGVTQTPKHLITATGQRVTLRCSPRSGDLSVYWYQQSLDQGLQFLIQYYNGEERAKGNILERFSAQQFPDLHSELNLSSLELGDSALYFCASSSRTSGTEEQYFGPGTRLTVT.

This clone was observed a few times. The V gene is TRBV7-9, the J gene TRBJ1-5; a possible D gene is TRBD1 (5 bases). The CDR3 is 14 amino acids. Germline V gene lookup returns CDR1 SEHNR and CDR2 FQNEAQ (reference sequence). V gave up 5 bases and J gave up 3 bases, with 11 bases separating them. In DNA form, the CDR3 reads TGTGCCAGCAGCCTGCAGGGTGTCAATCAGCCCCAGCATTTT. Protein: CASSLQGVNQPQHF.

The chain couples TRBV5-1 to TRBJ2-3; 10 bases are a match to TRBD1. V gave up 5 bases and J gave up 6 bases; unmatched junction bases: 3. Germline loops: CDR1 SGHRS, CDR2 YFSETQ. The CDR3 spans 13 residues. CDR3 sequence: CASRTGGMDTQYF. DNA of the CDR3: TGCGCCAGCAGGACAGGGGGCATGGATACGCAGTATTTT.

This clone was counted between two and nine times. The V and J genes are TRBV5-5 and TRBJ2-7; D ambiguous. This CDR3 has 13 amino acids. The germline V and J ends were trimmed by 0 bases and 7 bases, with 11 bases remaining between them. Germline CDR1 and CDR2: SGHKS and YYEKEE (reference sequence). CDR3 in amino acids: CASSLVRGSEQYF. In nucleotides, the CDR3 is TGTGCCAGCAGCTTGGTTAGAGGTTCTGAGCAGTACTTC.

This clone was counted between two and nine times. The rearrangement links TRBV2 to TRBJ2-7; D not resolved. V lost 3 bases and J lost 3, with 9 bases in between. CDR3 size: 13 residues. The germline V gene encodes CDR1 SNHLY and CDR2 FYNNEI. In DNA, the CDR3 is TGTGCCAGCAGTGAGAGTTACAGCTACGAGCAGTACTTC. Its translation: CASSESYSYEQYF.

The genes are TRBV7-9 and TRBJ2-1, with 7 nucleotides matching TRBD1. The CDR3 extends over 12 amino acids. Trimming removed 5 bases from V and 8 bases from J; junction bases left unmatched: 3. Germline CDR1 reads SEHNR; CDR2 reads FQNEAQ (reference sequence). The CDR3 region is CASSPQGDEQFF. CDR3 nucleotides: TGTGCCAGCAGCCCGCAGGGGGATGAGCAGTTCTTC.